The entry below gives a single T cell receptor (beta chain) sequence along with its context. It was with 60 Vbeta and 13 Jbeta primers that the PCR ran. The method was immunoSEQ multiplex PCR; TCRdb's version includes in-frame clones alone and lacks a portion of them. The sample lists around 110,000 clones, about 60% seen once, with about 2.2% in the top ten. This sample was included in a study of cytomegalovirus exposure and HLA in healthy donors. Germline assignment: CDR1 SGHVS and CDR2 FQNEAQ. Trimming at V came to 3 bases and at J to 0 bases, leaving 4 bases not matched to a gene. The CDR3 extends over 17 amino acids.

This receptor was taken from a woman aged 30 to 39 in good health and CMV-seronegative. Input material: PBMCs. V usage is TRBV7-8 and J usage is TRBJ2-3; 12 bases agree with TRBD2. CDR3 loop: CASSLTSGSTSTDTQYF. The CDR3 bases are TGTGCCAGCAGCTTGACTAGCGGGAGTACTAGCACAGATACGCAGTATTTT.